This T cell receptor beta chain was profiled in a study of cytomegalovirus exposure and HLA in healthy donors. Whole-study findings and limits: Apart from CMV serostatus, no immune exposure information was available. When the data were analyzed later, several of the most significant clusters appeared to be linked to common viral pathogens.

The PCR used 60 Vbeta and 13 Jbeta primers. The assay was immunoSEQ multiplex PCR, and TCRdb's table has in-frame clones only and misses some. The data hold 85,000 to 100,000 clones, with around 84% observed a single time. This clone is labeled medium-sized (0.01 to 0.1%). Its antigen is undetermined. CDR1 and CDR2 (germline): MNHEY, SMNVEV (reference sequence). This CDR3 comprises 16 residues. With V trimmed by 3 bases and J by 4 bases, 6 bases remained unmatched. This sequence joins TRBV27 and TRBJ2-3; TRBD2 aligns across 11 bases. This clonotype was sampled from a woman aged 40-49 years in good health and CMV-seropositive. The sample taken for sequencing was PBMCs. The CDR3 DNA follows: TGTGCCAGCAGTTTCACTAGCGGGAGCCCCTCAGATACGCAGTATTTT. It codes for CASSFTSGSPSDTQYF.